The clone carrying this T cell receptor (beta chain) was observed a handful of times. The antigen is unknown. Sequencing used immunoSEQ multiplex PCR; TCRdb keeps in-frame clones, though not all of them. The sample has approximately 5,000 clones, roughly 77% seen once; the top ten hold under 7%. The data belong to a study of high-grade serous ovarian cancer treatment subgroups. As for the study in general: On average, around 15,000 reads and about 8,100 unique TCR beta rearrangements were obtained per sample. Study-level points and caveats: CDR1 and CDR2 were left unanalyzed; analyses focused on CDR3. Without spatial data, bulk sequencing limits insight into HGSC tumor diversity. Same-patient tumor repertoires overlapped at roughly 0.095 to 0.79; different patients barely overlapped.

V lost 11 bases, J lost 7 bases, and 20 bases lay in between. CDR3 length: 13 amino acids. CDR1 MNHNS and CDR2 SASEGT come from the germline V gene. Tumor samples were taken before definitive surgery or chemotherapy. The chain combines TRBV6-1 with TRBJ1-1, with a possible D match to TRBD1 (6 bases). The specimen was tumor tissue. The clonotype was recovered from a human donor with high-grade serous ovarian cancer. The CDR3 is CAARVEGTFEAFF. CDR3 sequence (DNA): TGTGCCGCCAGAGTGGAAGGGACATTTGAAGCTTTCTTT.